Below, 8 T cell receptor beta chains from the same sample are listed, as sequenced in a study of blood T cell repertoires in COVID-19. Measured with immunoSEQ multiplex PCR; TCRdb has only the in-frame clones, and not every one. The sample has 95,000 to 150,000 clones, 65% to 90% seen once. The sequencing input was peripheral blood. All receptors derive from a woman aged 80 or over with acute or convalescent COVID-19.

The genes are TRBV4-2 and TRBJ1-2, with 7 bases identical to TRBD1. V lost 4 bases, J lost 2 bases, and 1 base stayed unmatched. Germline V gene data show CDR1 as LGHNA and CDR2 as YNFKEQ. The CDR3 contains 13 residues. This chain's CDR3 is CASSLGQNYGYTF. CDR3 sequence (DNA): TGTGCCAGCAGCCTGGGACAGAACTATGGCTACACCTTC.

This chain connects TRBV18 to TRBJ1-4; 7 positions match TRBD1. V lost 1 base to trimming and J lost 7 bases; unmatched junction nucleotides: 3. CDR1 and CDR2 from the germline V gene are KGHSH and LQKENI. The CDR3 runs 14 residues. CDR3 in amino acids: CASSPQGASEKLFF. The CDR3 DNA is TGTGCCAGCTCACCACAGGGGGCCAGTGAAAAACTGTTTTTT.

CDR3 sequence: CASRRQSFATNEKLFF. CDR3 sequence (DNA): TGCGCCAGCAGACGACAGTCCTTTGCAACTAATGAAAAACTGTTTTTT. This chain joins TRBV4-1 and TRBJ1-4; D possibly corresponds to TRBD1 (5 bases). V lost 6 bases and J lost 0, with 14 bases in between. The length of the CDR3 is 16 residues. Per germline, CDR1 MGHRA and CDR2 YSYEKL.

The CDR3 DNA sequence: TGTGCCAGCAGCCGAAGCGGGGGGGCCGTCGGGGAGCTGTTTTTT. It encodes CASSRSGGAVGELFF. The genes are TRBV3-1 (or the pseudogene TRBV3-2) and TRBJ2-2; 10 bases align to TRBD2. Germline CDR1 LGHDT, CDR2 YNNKEL (reference sequence). The CDR3 spans 15 residues. Trimming took 4 bases from V and 7 from J; bases not matched to a gene: 6.

This CDR3 is CASSAGSGGRGNQPQHF. The CDR3 coding sequence is TGTGCCAGCAGCGCGGGTAGCGGGGGCAGGGGCAATCAGCCCCAGCATTTT. The rearrangement joins TRBV5-4 to TRBJ1-5; the D gene is possibly TRBD1 (6 bases). CDR1 and CDR2 from the germline V gene are SGHNT and YYREEE (reference sequence). The ends were cut back, 4 bases at V and 2 bases at J, with 19 bases in the middle. The CDR3 contains 17 residues. Variable domain in full (rest from reference TRBV5-4 and TRBJ1-5): ETGVTQSPTHLIKTRGQQVTLRCSSQSGHNTVSWYQQALGQGPQFIFQYYREEENGRGNFPPRFSGLQFPNYSSELNVNALELDDSALYLCASSAGSGGRGNQPQHFGDGTRLSIL.

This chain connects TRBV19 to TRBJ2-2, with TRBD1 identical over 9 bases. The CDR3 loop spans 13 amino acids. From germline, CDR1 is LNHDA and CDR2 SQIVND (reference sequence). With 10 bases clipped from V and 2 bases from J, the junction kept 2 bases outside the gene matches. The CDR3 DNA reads TGTGCCACACAGGGGGCAAACACCGGGGAGCTGTTTTTT. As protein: CATQGANTGELFF.

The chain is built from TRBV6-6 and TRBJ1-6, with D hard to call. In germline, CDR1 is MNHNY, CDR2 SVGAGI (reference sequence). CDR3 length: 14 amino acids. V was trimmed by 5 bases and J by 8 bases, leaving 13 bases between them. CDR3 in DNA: TGTGCCAGCAGTCCTGCCCCAAGAGATTCACCCCTCCACTTT. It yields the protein CASSPAPRDSPLHF.

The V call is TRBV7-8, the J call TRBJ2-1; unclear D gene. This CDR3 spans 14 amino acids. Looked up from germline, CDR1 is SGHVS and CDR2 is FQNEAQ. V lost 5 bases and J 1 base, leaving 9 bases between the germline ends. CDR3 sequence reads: CASSLLRSYNEQFF. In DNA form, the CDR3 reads TGTGCCAGCAGCCTCCTGCGGTCCTACAATGAGCAGTTCTTC.